Listed here are 18 T cell receptor beta chains from one sample, sequenced in a study of shared clonotypes between healthy human individuals. The data were produced by immunoSEQ multiplex PCR, yet TCRdb's version contains in-frame clones alone and is incomplete. This table holds 470,000 or so clones, about 84% found once. The sample taken for sequencing was PBMCs. Receptors originate from a woman between 40 and 55 years old in good health. Some clones in this sample may be carry-over from other donors' samples.

The chain has TRBV10-3 and TRBJ2-2, with D unresolved. This CDR3 contains 14 residues. The germline gives CDR1 ENHRY, CDR2 SYGVKD. The V and J ends lost 3 bases and 2 bases respectively, with 7 bases between them. This chain's CDR3 is CAISDAGNTGELFF. The CDR3 DNA sequence: TGTGCCATCAGTGATGCCGGAAACACCGGGGAGCTGTTTTTT.

The rearrangement links TRBV6-1 to TRBJ2-1, with D possibly TRBD1 on 6 matching bases. The germline gives CDR1 MNHNS, CDR2 SASEGT. CDR3 length: 15 residues. V was pared by 4 bases and J by 4 bases, with 14 bases between. The CDR3 DNA reads TGTGCCAGCAGTGGCAACAGGGAATTGTACAATGAGCAGTTCTTC. It codes for CASSGNRELYNEQFF.

This clone was seen more than once but under ten times. The gene calls are TRBV10-3 and TRBJ2-7, with no clear D. Between the trimmed V and J ends, which lost 3 bases and 3 bases, there was a span of 12 bases. Looked up from germline, CDR1 is ENHRY and CDR2 is SYGVKD. The CDR3 consists of 14 residues. The CDR3 is CAISDRQVLYEQYF. As DNA, the CDR3 is TGTGCCATCAGTGATCGTCAGGTCCTCTACGAGCAGTACTTC.

This clone appeared once. The V gene is TRBV5-1, the J gene TRBJ2-7; no firm D call. Trimming shortened V by 3 bases and J by 3 bases, and 7 bases separated the two germline ends. Germline-derived CDR1 and CDR2 are SGHRS and YFSETQ. This CDR3 has 12 amino acids. The CDR3 loop is CASSSAGYEQYF. In DNA form, the CDR3 reads TGCGCCAGCAGCTCGGCTGGCTACGAGCAGTACTTC.

The J gene is TRBJ2-6, the V gene TRBV5-1; possibly TRBD1 for D (6 bases). Trimming cost V 7 bases and J 0 bases, with 14 bases left between them. Germline V CDR1 and CDR2: SGHRS, YFSETQ. This CDR3 region has 16 residues. The CDR3 spells CASSLTGPSGANVLTF. In DNA form, the CDR3 reads TGCGCCAGCTCTCTGACAGGACCCTCTGGGGCCAACGTCCTGACTTTC. The full variable domain, with the rest looked up from reference TRBV5-1 and TRBJ2-6, is KAGVTQTPRYLIKTRGQQVTLSCSPISGHRSVSWYQQTPGQGLQFLFEYFSETQRNKGNFPGRFSGRQFSNSRSEMNVSTLELGDSALYLCASSLTGPSGANVLTFGAGSRLTVL.

This chain uses TRBV25-1 with TRBJ1-4, with D hard to call. Germline CDR1 MGHDK, CDR2 SYGVNS. V shed 3 bases and J shed 7 bases, with 12 bases lying between them. This CDR3 has 14 residues. Written as DNA, the CDR3 is TGTGCCAGCAGTGATCCCCGCCCCCCTGAAAAACTGTTTTTT. Amino acid sequence: CASSDPRPPEKLFF.

This rearrangement joins TRBV11-1 to TRBJ2-1; D gene unclear. CDR3 length: 12 amino acids. Germline V gene lookup returns CDR1 SGHAT and CDR2 FQDESV (reference sequence). Deletions cut 1 base from V and 4 bases from J, with 2 bases between. This chain's CDR3 is CASSLGYNEQFF. The CDR3 region has the DNA TGTGCCAGCAGCTTAGGGTACAATGAGCAGTTCTTC.

About this clone: The same CDR3 is also encoded by other DNA sequences in this sample. V usage is TRBV28 and J usage is TRBJ2-2; D is undetermined. The CDR3 is made up of 12 amino acids. Germline CDR1 MDHEN, CDR2 SYDVKM. Trimming stripped 5 bases from V and 7 bases from J, with 8 bases between. CDR3 coding DNA: TGTGCCAGCAGTCCCCCAGTCGGGGAGCTGTTTTTT. Protein: CASSPPVGELFF.

V usage is TRBV5-1 and J usage is TRBJ2-1; D may be TRBD2 (6 bases). Germline assignment: CDR1 SGHRS and CDR2 YFSETQ. This CDR3 comprises 17 residues. Trimming stripped 0 bases from V and 0 bases from J, with 13 bases between. The CDR3 region has the DNA TGCGCCAGCAGCTTGGGGTTGGTGGGAGGCTCCTACAATGAGCAGTTCTTC. Its translation: CASSLGLVGGSYNEQFF.

The rearrangement uses TRBV30 and TRBJ1-5, with D maybe TRBD1 (5 bases). The V end lost 3 bases, the J end lost 2 bases, and 11 bases lay between the germline ends. The CDR3 sequence is 14 residues long. CDR1 is GTSNPN and CDR2 is SVGIG in the germline V gene (reference sequence). In DNA, the CDR3 is TGTGCCTGGAGCCGGGACGTTGGCAATCAGCCCCAGCATTTT. Amino acid sequence: CAWSRDVGNQPQHF. The full variable domain, rest sourced from reference TRBV30 and TRBJ1-5, is SQTIHQWPATLVQPVGSPLSLECTVEGTSNPNLYWYRQAAGRGLQLLFYSVGIGQISSEVPQNLSASRPQDRQFILSSKKLLLSDSGFYLCAWSRDVGNQPQHFGDGTRLSIL.

V is TRBV4-1 and J is TRBJ2-7; tentative D call: TRBD1 (6 bases). With 1 base removed from V and 0 bases from J, the gap between germline ends came to 13 bases. Looked up from germline, CDR1 is MGHRA and CDR2 is YSYEKL. This CDR3 spans 16 amino acids. As DNA, the CDR3 is TGCGCCAGCAGCCAAGCCTCTCAGGGGCTCTCCTACGAGCAGTACTTC. This encodes CASSQASQGLSYEQYF.

CDR3 nucleotide sequence: TGTGCCAGCTCATCCCTGGCGGATACGCAGTATTTT. Translation: CASSSLADTQYF. The chain is built from TRBV18 and TRBJ2-3; D remains ambiguous. The CDR3 has 12 residues. Trimming cost V 5 bases and J 6 bases, with 9 bases left between them. CDR1 is KGHSH, CDR2 LQKENI, per germline. Full variable domain (remainder filled in from reference TRBV18 and TRBJ2-3): NAGVMQNPRHLVRRRGQEARLRCSPMKGHSHVYWYRQLPEEGLKFMVYLQKENIIDESGMPKERFSAEFPKEGPSILRIQQVVRGDSAAYFCASSSLADTQYFGPGTRLTVL.

Details on this clone: Other nucleotide sequences from this sample produce the same CDR3. The chain couples TRBV11-2 to TRBJ2-3; D is undetermined. The V end lost 5 bases, the J end lost 5 bases, and 5 bases lay between the germline ends. CDR3 length: 11 residues. Per the germline V gene, CDR1 is SGHAT and CDR2 is FQNNGV. The CDR3 region is CASSPGDTQYF. In DNA, the CDR3 is TGTGCCAGCAGCCCGGGAGATACGCAGTATTTT.

This clone occurred once. The chain combines TRBV29-1 with TRBJ2-5; 7 bases agree with TRBD1. V lost 8 bases to trimming and J lost 1 base; unmatched junction nucleotides: 4. This CDR3 region has 12 residues. The V gene's germline CDR1 is SQVTM and CDR2 ANQGSEA. In DNA, the CDR3 is TGCAGCACACACAGGGGCCAAGAGACCCAGTACTTC. Its protein is CSTHRGQETQYF. Using reference TRBV29-1 and TRBJ2-5 for the parts outside the CDR3, the full variable domain is SAVISQKPSRDICQRGTSLTIQCQVDSQVTMMFWYRQQPGQSLTLIATANQGSEATYESGFVIDKFPISRPNLTFSTLTVSNMSPEDSSIYLCSTHRGQETQYFGPGTRLLVL.

Comment on this clone: A read error may account for a junction end that differs from germline. This chain joins TRBV28 and TRBJ2-1; D possibly matches TRBD1 or TRBD2 (5 bases each). This CDR3 has 12 residues. Germline lookup yields CDR1 MDHEN and CDR2 SYDVKM. The CDR3 sequence is CASSFLRGKAIF. The CDR3 nucleotides are TGTGCCAGCAGTTTCTTGAGGGGAAAGGCTATCTTC.

The table lists this clone with a count of one. A far larger clone differs by one base, so this is likely a read error. At the DNA level, this CDR3 is encoded by other sequences in the same sample as well. The CDR3 is CASSPRPSGYEQYF. CDR3 nucleotides: TGTGCCAGCAGCCCCCGACCTAGCGGCTATGAGCAGTACTTC. The J gene is TRBJ2-7, the V gene TRBV5-6; 7 bases map to TRBD2. V was pared by 4 bases and J by 7 bases, with 11 bases of the junction left unmatched. CDR1 and CDR2 from the germline V gene are SGHDT and YYEEEE. This CDR3 contains 14 residues.

The rearrangement joins TRBV4-2 to TRBJ2-1, with TRBD2 matching over 11 bases. The CDR3 is 16 amino acids. Germline V gene lookup returns CDR1 LGHNA and CDR2 YNFKEQ. V shed 0 bases and J 7 bases; nucleotides not matched to a gene: 5. CDR3 protein: CASSQEALAGVNEQFF. CDR3 sequence (DNA): TGTGCCAGCAGCCAAGAGGCACTAGCGGGAGTAAATGAGCAGTTCTTC.

Comment on this clone: It is likely a read error: a sequence one base away is far more abundant. The rearrangement uses TRBV10-3 and TRBJ2-5, with a tentative D call TRBD1 (5 bases). Germline V gene lookup returns CDR1 ENHRY and CDR2 SYGVKD. This CDR3 contains 13 residues. This CDR3 is CAVSARAQETQYF. CDR3 in DNA: TGTGCCGTCAGTGCCAGGGCCCAAGAGACCCAGTACTTC.